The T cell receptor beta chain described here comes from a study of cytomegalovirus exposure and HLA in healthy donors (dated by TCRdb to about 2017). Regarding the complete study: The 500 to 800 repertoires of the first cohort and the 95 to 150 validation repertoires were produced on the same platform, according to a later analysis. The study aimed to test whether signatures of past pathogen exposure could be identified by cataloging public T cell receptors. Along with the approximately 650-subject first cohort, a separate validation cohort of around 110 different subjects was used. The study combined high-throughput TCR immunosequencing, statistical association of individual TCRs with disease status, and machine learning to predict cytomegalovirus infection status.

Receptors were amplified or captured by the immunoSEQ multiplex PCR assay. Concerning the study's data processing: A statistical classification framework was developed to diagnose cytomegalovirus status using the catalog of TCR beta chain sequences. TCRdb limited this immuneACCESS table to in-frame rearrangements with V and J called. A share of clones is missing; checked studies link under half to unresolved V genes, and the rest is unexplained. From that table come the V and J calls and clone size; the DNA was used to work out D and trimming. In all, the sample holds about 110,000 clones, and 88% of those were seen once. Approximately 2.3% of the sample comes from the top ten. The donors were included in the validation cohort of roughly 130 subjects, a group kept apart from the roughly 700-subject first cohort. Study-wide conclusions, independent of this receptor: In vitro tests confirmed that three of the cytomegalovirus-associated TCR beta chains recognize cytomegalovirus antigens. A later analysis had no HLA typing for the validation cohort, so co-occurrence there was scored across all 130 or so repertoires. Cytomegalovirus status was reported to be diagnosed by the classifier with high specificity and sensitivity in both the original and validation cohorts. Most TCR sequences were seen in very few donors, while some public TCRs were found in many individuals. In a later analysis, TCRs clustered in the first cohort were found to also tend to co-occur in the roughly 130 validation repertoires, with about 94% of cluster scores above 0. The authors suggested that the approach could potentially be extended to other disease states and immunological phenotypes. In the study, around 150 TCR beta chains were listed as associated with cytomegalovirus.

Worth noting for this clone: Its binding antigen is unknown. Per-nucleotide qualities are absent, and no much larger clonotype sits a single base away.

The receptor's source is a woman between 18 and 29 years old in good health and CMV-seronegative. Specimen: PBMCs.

CDR3 loop: CASSLGTGGFYEQYF. Here is the DNA: TGTGCCAGCAGCTTGGGGACAGGGGGTTTTTACGAGCAGTACTTC. The sequence links TRBV7-9 to TRBJ2-7; 11 bases in the junction line up with TRBD1. Germline trimming amounts to 3 bases on V and 4 bases on J, with 5 as the count of junction bases outside the gene matches. From its cysteine to its phenylalanine, the CDR3 spans 15 amino acids. Only the CDR3 portion is preserved as DNA: 45 bases, with reading frame beginning at the first base. In the germline V gene (reference sequence), CDR1 corresponds to SEHNR and CDR2 to FQNEAQ.